Shown below are 29 T cell receptor beta chains from a single sample sequenced in a study of cytomegalovirus exposure and HLA in healthy donors (dated by TCRdb to 2016 to 2017). Library construction relied on the immunoSEQ multiplex PCR assay. For the multiplex PCR, a mixture combining 60 forward primers for TCR Vbeta segments and 13 reverse primers for TCR Jbeta segments was used. In its TCRdb copy, this immuneACCESS table keeps in-frame sequences only and misses some clones. Where compared with another copy, unresolved V genes explain less than half of these, and the others have no known cause. The sample contains roughly 170,000 clones, roughly 87% of them found a single time. Roughly 1.6% of the sample goes to the ten largest clones. What was sequenced was PBMCs. Receptors were obtained from a man aged 50 or older in good health and CMV-seronegative.

V gene TRBV28 combines with J gene TRBJ1-5; D may be TRBD1 (6 bases). Germline V CDR1 and CDR2: MDHEN, SYDVKM. V lost 7 bases to trimming and J lost 5 bases, with 15 bases between them. There are 14 residues in the CDR3. CDR3 sequence: CASTPLGGYQPQHF. In DNA, the CDR3 is TGTGCCAGCACCCCTTTAGGGGGTTATCAGCCCCAGCATTTT.

The J gene is TRBJ2-3, the V gene TRBV19; TRBD2 agrees at 8 bases. CDR3 size: 14 residues. J gave up 2 bases and V 10 bases, and 8 bases lay outside the gene matches. CDR1 and CDR2 from the germline V gene are LNHDA and SQIVND (reference sequence). The CDR3 DNA reads as TGTGCCACTCAAAGCGGGGGAGACACAGATACGCAGTATTTT. It translates to CATQSGGDTDTQYF.

This chain connects TRBV6-4 to TRBJ2-1, with 11 nucleotides matching TRBD1. The CDR3 contains 15 residues. Germline V gene lookup returns CDR1 MRHNA and CDR2 SNTAGT. V gave up 4 bases and J gave up 4 bases; unmatched junction bases: 3. Written as DNA, the CDR3 is TGTGCCAGCAGTGCTGGACAGGGGGCATACAATGAGCAGTTCTTC. Translation gives CASSAGQGAYNEQFF.

This chain connects TRBV12-2 to TRBJ1-2; the tabulated D call, TRBD1, remains unverified against the DNA. TRBV12-2 is classified as a pseudogene. The CDR3 extends over 14 amino acids. The CDR3 reads CASRLVASNYGYTF. The DNA of the CDR3 is TGTGCAAGTCGCTTAGTGGCCAGTAACTATGGCTACACCTTC.

The DNA of the CDR3 is TGCAGCGTTGTATCCGTCCCAGGGCCCCAGCATTTT. It specifies CSVVSVPGPQHF. The gene calls are TRBV29-1 and TRBJ1-5; D gene unclear. Trimming pared 4 bases from V and 9 bases from J, leaving 13 bases between. CDR3 length: 12 residues. Germline CDR1 and CDR2: SQVTM and ANQGSEA.

A few counts support this clone. This chain joins TRBV19 and TRBJ1-1; weak D call: TRBD1 (6 bases). The CDR3 has 13 residues. Germline assignment: CDR1 LNHDA and CDR2 SQIVND (reference sequence). Trimming removed 8 bases from V and 3 bases from J, with 13 bases in between. CDR3 region: CASQDRIHTEAFF. In DNA, the CDR3 is TGTGCCAGTCAAGACAGGATCCACACTGAAGCTTTCTTT.

This chain joins TRBV4-3 and TRBJ2-4; 15 bases agree with TRBD2. The V gene end was trimmed by 3 bases and the J gene end by 6 bases; junction bases not matched to a gene: 9. The CDR3 is made up of 18 amino acids. CDR1 LGHNA and CDR2 YSLEER come from the germline V gene. CDR3 in amino acids: CASSQGRTSGGAGNIQYF. CDR3 coding DNA: TGCGCCAGCAGCCAGGGTCGGACTAGCGGGGGGGCTGGAAACATTCAGTACTTC.

This chain links TRBV11-2 with TRBJ2-3, with D possibly being TRBD2 (5 bases). CDR3 size: 15 residues. The germline gives CDR1 SGHAT, CDR2 FQNNGV. The ends were cut back, 1 base at V and 4 bases at J, with 12 bases in the middle. The CDR3 DNA is TGTGCCAGCAGCTTAGTTACGGGGATGGCAGATACGCAGTATTTT. This gives the protein CASSLVTGMADTQYF. The variable domain in full, with the rest retrieved from reference TRBV11-2 and TRBJ2-3, is EAGVAQSPRYKIIEKRQSVAFWCNPISGHATLYWYQQILGQGPKLLIQFQNNGVVDDSQLPKDRFSAERLKGVDSTLKIQPAKLEDSAVYLCASSLVTGMADTQYFGPGTRLTVL.

V is TRBV25-1 and J is TRBJ1-2, with D hard to call. The germline V and J ends were trimmed by 5 bases and 1 base, with 8 bases remaining between them. This CDR3 has 13 amino acids. Per germline, CDR1 MGHDK and CDR2 SYGVNS. The CDR3 DNA sequence: TGTGCCAGCAGTAGACTGGATAACTATGGCTACACCTTC. It codes for CASSRLDNYGYTF.

This chain joins TRBV7-9 and TRBJ1-1; the D gene is possibly TRBD1 (6 bases). The germline V and J ends were trimmed by 1 base and 5 bases, with 11 bases remaining between them. Looked up from germline, CDR1 is SEHNR and CDR2 is FQNEAQ (reference sequence). The CDR3 covers 14 residues. The CDR3 loop reads CASSLVGQGTEAFF. For the CDR3, the DNA is TGTGCCAGCAGCTTAGTAGGGCAGGGGACTGAAGCTTTCTTT.

V is TRBV4-1 and J is TRBJ2-3; TRBD2 aligns across 15 bases. Trimming took 3 bases from V and 5 from J; bases not matched to a gene: 9. CDR3 size: 18 residues. Germline V gene lookup returns CDR1 MGHRA and CDR2 YSYEKL. CDR3: CASSHVMGLAGGVDTQYF. The CDR3, as DNA: TGCGCCAGCAGCCATGTGATGGGACTAGCGGGAGGAGTAGATACGCAGTATTTT.

The chain employs TRBV11-2 and TRBJ2-5, with 8 bases lining up with TRBD2. The CDR3 loop spans 15 amino acids. Per germline, CDR1 SGHAT and CDR2 FQNNGV. The trim removed 3 bases at V and 2 bases at J, leaving 5 bases unmatched. CDR3: CASSFQGLGQETQYF. For the CDR3, the DNA is TGTGCCAGCAGCTTTCAGGGACTAGGGCAAGAGACCCAGTACTTC.

The chain recombines TRBV25-1 with TRBJ1-3; tentative D call: TRBD1 (6 bases). The CDR3 covers 16 residues. CDR1 MGHDK and CDR2 SYGVNS come from the germline V gene. Trimming pared 1 base from V and 4 bases from J, leaving 14 bases between. CDR3 sequence: CASSELGTSFGNTIYF. The CDR3 DNA reads TGTGCCAGCAGTGAATTGGGGACATCTTTCGGAAACACCATATATTTT.

The CDR3 DNA sequence: TGTGCCAGCAGCTTAGTTTTCCAGGGCACTGAAGCTTTCTTT. Translated: CASSLVFQGTEAFF. This rearrangement joins TRBV11-2 to TRBJ1-1, with D possibly being TRBD1 (5 bases). Germline V CDR1 and CDR2: SGHAT, FQNNGV. The CDR3 sequence is 14 residues long. V gave up 1 base and J gave up 4 bases, with 10 bases separating them.

The chain combines TRBV19 with TRBJ1-6; D unclear. With 5 bases removed from V and 5 bases from J, the gap between germline ends came to 10 bases. Looked up from germline, CDR1 is LNHDA and CDR2 is SQIVND (reference sequence). This CDR3 contains 14 residues. The chain's CDR3 is CASSFTDNNSPLHF. CDR3 coding DNA: TGTGCCAGTAGTTTTACAGACAATAATTCACCCCTCCACTTT.

The chain couples TRBV7-9 to TRBJ2-1, with 8 nucleotides matching TRBD2. V trimming: 2 bases; J trimming: 8 bases; junction bases outside the gene matches: 14. CDR3 length: 17 residues. Germline values: CDR1 SEHNR, CDR2 FQNEAQ (reference sequence). The CDR3 sequence: CASSLLLAGLSGDEQFF. The DNA of the CDR3 is TGTGCCAGCAGCTTACTCCTAGCGGGCTTATCCGGTGATGAGCAGTTCTTC.

V and J are TRBV6-6 and TRBJ1-2; D gene unclear. This CDR3 contains 14 residues. Germline values: CDR1 MNHNY, CDR2 SVGAGI (reference sequence). Trimming left V 0 bases short and J 4 bases short, with 9 bases between. This chain's CDR3 is CASSYSGSGYGYTF. As DNA, the CDR3 is TGTGCCAGCAGTTACTCGGGCAGTGGCTATGGCTACACCTTC.

The chain recombines TRBV9 with TRBJ1-2; possible D gene TRBD1, 5 bases. Trimming shortened V by 4 bases and J by 1 base, and 8 bases separated the two germline ends. The CDR3 has 13 amino acids. Germline assignment: CDR1 SGDLS and CDR2 YYNGEE. The CDR3 protein is CASSPDSNYGYTF. CDR3 DNA: TGTGCCAGCAGCCCAGACAGTAACTATGGCTACACCTTC. Filled out from reference TRBV9 and TRBJ1-2, the complete variable domain reads DSGVTQTPKHLITATGQRVTLRCSPRSGDLSVYWYQQSLDQGLQFLIQYYNGEERAKGNILERFSAQQFPDLHSELNLSSLELGDSALYFCASSPDSNYGYTFGSGTRLTVV.

This clone occurred once. The chain uses TRBV9 and TRBJ1-2; TRBD1 matches at 7 bases. The V and J ends lost 3 bases and 6 bases, in that order; junction bases with no gene match: 2. Germline V gene lookup returns CDR1 SGDLS and CDR2 YYNGEE. This CDR3 has 12 residues. The CDR3 sequence is CASSERGHGYTF. CDR3 sequence (DNA): TGTGCCAGCAGCGAGAGGGGGCATGGCTACACCTTC.

The chain is built from TRBV25-1 and TRBJ2-6; 9 nucleotides line up with TRBD1. CDR3 length: 17 residues. The germline V gene has CDR1 MGHDK and CDR2 SYGVNS. V shed 6 bases and J 4 bases; nucleotides not matched to a gene: 10. In DNA, the CDR3 is TGTGCCAGCAGCGATGGACAGGGGACTACGGGGGCCAACGTCCTGACTTTC. Protein product: CASSDGQGTTGANVLTF.

V is TRBV25-1 and J is TRBJ2-2, with D possibly being TRBD2 (6 bases). Trimming cost V 10 bases and J 3 bases, with 12 bases left between them. CDR3 size: 13 residues. Germline V gives CDR1 MGHDK, CDR2 SYGVNS. CDR3 sequence (DNA): TGTGCCACCCAGGGACTGGACACCGGGGAGCTGTTTTTT. It yields the protein CATQGLDTGELFF.

This clone was counted between two and nine times. The chain carries TRBV5-6 and TRBJ1-1; no definite D call. This CDR3 has 13 residues. With 4 bases removed from V and 4 bases from J, the gap between germline ends came to 11 bases. The germline CDR1 and CDR2 sequences are SGHDT and YYEEEE. CDR3 in amino acids: CASSQDTATEAFF. DNA for the CDR3: TGTGCCAGCAGCCAAGACACGGCCACTGAAGCTTTCTTT.

This chain joins TRBV2 and TRBJ1-5; D may be TRBD1 (5 bases). V lost 4 bases to trimming and J lost 1 base, with 8 bases between them. Germline lookup yields CDR1 SNHLY and CDR2 FYNNEI. This CDR3 has 14 amino acids. The CDR3 coding sequence is TGTGCCAGCAGTGGGCGGGGCAGCAATCAGCCCCAGCATTTT. Amino acid sequence: CASSGRGSNQPQHF.

The rearrangement joins TRBV11-2 to TRBJ1-2, with D perhaps matching TRBD1 (5 bases). The V gene's germline CDR1 is SGHAT and CDR2 FQNNGV. The length of the CDR3 is 13 residues. V was pared by 3 bases and J by 8 bases, with 13 bases between. The CDR3 here is CASSLSRDGGYTF. The CDR3 region has the DNA TGTGCCAGCAGCTTGAGCAGGGATGGAGGCTACACCTTC. The full variable domain, in which reference TRBV11-2 and TRBJ1-2 provide the parts outside the CDR3, is EAGVAQSPRYKIIEKRQSVAFWCNPISGHATLYWYQQILGQGPKLLIQFQNNGVVDDSQLPKDRFSAERLKGVDSTLKIQPAKLEDSAVYLCASSLSRDGGYTFGSGTRLTVV.

This clone was picked up one time. The rearrangement joins TRBV18 to TRBJ1-2, with D possibly being TRBD1 (5 bases). Per germline, CDR1 KGHSH and CDR2 LQKENI. Trimming removed 0 bases from V and 11 bases from J, with 16 bases in between. CDR3 length equals 14 residues. This chain's CDR3 is CASSPPDRDLTYTF. The CDR3 DNA reads as TGTGCCAGCTCACCACCTGACAGAGATCTAACTTACACCTTC.

This clone has at least ten counts. The gene calls are TRBV5-1 and TRBJ2-5, with D possibly being TRBD1 (6 bases). Germline loops: CDR1 SGHRS, CDR2 YFSETQ. The V and J ends lost 4 bases and 7 bases respectively, with 20 bases between them. CDR3 length: 15 residues. CDR3 coding DNA: TGCGCCAGCAGCCTCAGGCCGTTGGACAGTGGGACCCAGTACTTC. It translates to CASSLRPLDSGTQYF.

The rearrangement links TRBV28 to TRBJ2-2; D possibly corresponds to TRBD1 (6 bases). Trimming took 4 bases from V and 6 from J, leaving 12 bases between them. The CDR3 has 14 amino acids. The germline V gene encodes CDR1 MDHEN and CDR2 SYDVKM. The CDR3 sequence is CASSYDRMAGELFF. The CDR3 bases are TGTGCCAGCAGTTATGACAGGATGGCCGGGGAGCTGTTTTTT. Full variable domain (rest looked up from reference TRBV28 and TRBJ2-2): DVKVTQSSRYLVKRTGEKVFLECVQDMDHENMFWYRQDPGLGLRLIYFSYDVKMKEKGDIPEGYSVSREKKERFSLILESASTNQTSMYLCASSYDRMAGELFFGEGSRLTVL.

The genes are TRBV19 and TRBJ2-7; D perhaps matches TRBD2 (6 bases). CDR1 and CDR2 from the germline V gene are LNHDA and SQIVND (reference sequence). V lost 3 bases and J 2 bases, leaving 11 bases between the germline ends. This CDR3 comprises 14 residues. CDR3 nucleotides: TGTGCCAGTAGTATTTGGCGGGACCCCTACGAGCAGTACTTC. Its translation: CASSIWRDPYEQYF.

The gene calls are TRBV4-3 and TRBJ2-5, with TRBD2 matching 8 bases. V lost 4 bases, J lost 5 bases, and 9 bases stayed unmatched. Germline V lookup: CDR1 LGHNA, CDR2 YSLEER. There are 15 residues in the CDR3. This chain's CDR3 is CASSRQAGAGETQYF. The CDR3 DNA sequence: TGCGCCAGCAGCCGACAAGCGGGAGCCGGGGAGACCCAGTACTTC.